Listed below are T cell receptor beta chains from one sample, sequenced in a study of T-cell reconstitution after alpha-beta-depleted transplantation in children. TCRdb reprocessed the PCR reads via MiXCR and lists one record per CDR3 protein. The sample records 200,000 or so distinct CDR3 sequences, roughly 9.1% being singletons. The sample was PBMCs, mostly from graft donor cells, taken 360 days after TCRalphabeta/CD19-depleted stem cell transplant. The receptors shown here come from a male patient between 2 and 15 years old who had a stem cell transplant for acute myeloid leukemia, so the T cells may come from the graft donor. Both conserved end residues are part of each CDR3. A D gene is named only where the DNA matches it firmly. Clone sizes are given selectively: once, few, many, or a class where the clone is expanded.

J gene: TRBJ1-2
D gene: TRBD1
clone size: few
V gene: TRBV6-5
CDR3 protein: CASSYSVRGALGYTF
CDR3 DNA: TGTGCCAGCAGTTACTCGGTCAGGGGGGCGTTAGGCTACACCTTC

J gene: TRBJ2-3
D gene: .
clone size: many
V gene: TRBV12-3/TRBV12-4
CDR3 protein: CASTLAGITDTQYF
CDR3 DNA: TGTGCCAGCACCCTGGCAGGGATCACAGATACGCAGTATTTT

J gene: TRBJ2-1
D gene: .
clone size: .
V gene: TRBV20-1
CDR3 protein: CSALTWVSYNEQFF
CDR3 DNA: TGCAGTGCTTTAACTTGGGTTTCCTACAATGAGCAGTTCTTC

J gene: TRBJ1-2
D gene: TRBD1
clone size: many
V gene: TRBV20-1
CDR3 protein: CSARKGDRAYGYTF
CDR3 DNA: TGCAGTGCTAGGAAGGGGGACAGGGCCTATGGCTACACCTTC

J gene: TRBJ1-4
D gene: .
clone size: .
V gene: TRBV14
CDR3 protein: CASSQDYPTNEKLFF
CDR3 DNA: TGTGCCAGCAGCCAAGATTATCCAACTAATGAAAAACTGTTTTTT

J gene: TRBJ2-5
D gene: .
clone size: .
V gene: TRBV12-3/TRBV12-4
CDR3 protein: CASSSLRDQGPQYF
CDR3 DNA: TGTGCCAGCAGTTCCCTTCGGGACCAAGGCCCCCAGTACTTC

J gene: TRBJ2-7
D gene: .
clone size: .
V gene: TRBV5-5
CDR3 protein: CASSLESGSPRKQYF
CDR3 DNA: TGTGCCAGCAGCCTTGAGTCAGGCTCCCCTAGGAAGCAGTACTTC

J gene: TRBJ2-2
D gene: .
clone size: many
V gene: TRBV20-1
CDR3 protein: CSASKGPPTGELFF
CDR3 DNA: TGCAGTGCTAGTAAAGGACCGCCCACCGGGGAGCTGTTTTTT

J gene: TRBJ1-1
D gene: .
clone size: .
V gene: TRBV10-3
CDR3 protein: CAISYLRGTEAFF
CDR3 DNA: TGTGCCATCAGTTACCTAAGAGGCACTGAAGCTTTCTTT

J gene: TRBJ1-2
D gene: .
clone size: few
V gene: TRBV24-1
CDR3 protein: CATSDPRQGYTF
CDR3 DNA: TGTGCCACCAGTGACCCCCGACAGGGCTACACCTTC

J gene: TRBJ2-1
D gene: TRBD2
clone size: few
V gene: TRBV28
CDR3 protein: CASSLFPLVAGRYLYNEQFF
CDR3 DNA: TGTGCCAGCAGTTTATTCCCCTTGGTAGCGGGACGTTACCTATACAATGAGCAGTTCTTC

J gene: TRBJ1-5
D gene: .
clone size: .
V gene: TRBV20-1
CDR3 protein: CSAPMSGRGNQPQHF
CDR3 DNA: TGCAGTGCCCCCATGAGTGGCAGGGGAAATCAGCCCCAGCATTTT

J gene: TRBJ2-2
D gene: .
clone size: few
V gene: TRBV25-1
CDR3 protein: CASSDWVGAGELFF
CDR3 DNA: TGTGCCAGCAGTGATTGGGTTGGGGCCGGGGAGCTGTTTTTT

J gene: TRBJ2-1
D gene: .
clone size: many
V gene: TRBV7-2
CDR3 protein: CASSLVSSYNEQFF
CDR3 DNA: TGTGCCAGCAGCTTAGTCAGCTCCTACAATGAGCAGTTCTTC

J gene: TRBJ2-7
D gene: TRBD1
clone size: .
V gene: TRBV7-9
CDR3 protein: CASSLAGQGIGEQYF
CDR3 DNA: TGTGCCAGCAGCTTAGCCGGACAGGGCATAGGCGAGCAGTACTTC

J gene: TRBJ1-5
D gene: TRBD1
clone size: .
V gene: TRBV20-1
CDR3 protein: CSANRQGGNQPQHF
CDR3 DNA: TGCAGTGCGAATAGACAGGGCGGGAATCAGCCCCAGCATTTT

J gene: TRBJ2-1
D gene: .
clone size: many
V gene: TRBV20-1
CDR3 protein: CSARAPSGYRFF
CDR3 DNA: TGCAGTGCTAGGGCCCCTTCTGGGTATCGGTTCTTC

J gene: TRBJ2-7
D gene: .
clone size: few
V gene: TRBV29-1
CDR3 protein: CSVAWRSEQYF
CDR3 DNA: TGCAGCGTTGCATGGAGGTCCGAGCAGTACTTC

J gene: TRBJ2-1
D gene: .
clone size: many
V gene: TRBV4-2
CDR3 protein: CASSQEGGGEQFF
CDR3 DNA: TGTGCCAGCAGCCAAGAAGGGGGGGGTGAGCAGTTCTTC

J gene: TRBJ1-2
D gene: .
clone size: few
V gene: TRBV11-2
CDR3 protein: CASSYIGPFDGYTF
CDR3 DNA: TGTGCCAGCAGCTACATAGGACCTTTCGACGGCTACACCTTC

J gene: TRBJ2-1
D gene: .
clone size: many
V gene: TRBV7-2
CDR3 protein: CASSPQYGWGEQFF
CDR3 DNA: TGTGCCAGCAGCCCCCAATACGGGTGGGGTGAGCAGTTCTTC

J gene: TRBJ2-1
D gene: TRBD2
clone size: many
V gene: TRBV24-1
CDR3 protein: CATSDSWGGRNEQFF
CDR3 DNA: TGTGCCACCAGTGATTCGTGGGGGGGTAGGAATGAGCAGTTCTTC

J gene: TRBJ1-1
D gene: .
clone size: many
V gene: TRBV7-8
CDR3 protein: CASSFTGSGEAFF
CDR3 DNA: TGTGCCAGCAGCTTCACAGGTTCGGGCGAAGCTTTCTTT

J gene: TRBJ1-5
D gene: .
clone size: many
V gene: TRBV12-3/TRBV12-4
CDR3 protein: CASSYGGPYSNQPQHF
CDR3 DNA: TGTGCCAGCAGTTATGGGGGTCCGTATAGCAATCAGCCCCAGCATTTT

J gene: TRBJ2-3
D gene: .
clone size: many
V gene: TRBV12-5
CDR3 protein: CASSTGVGTDTQYF
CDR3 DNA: TGTGCTAGTTCTACGGGAGTCGGCACAGATACGCAGTATTTT

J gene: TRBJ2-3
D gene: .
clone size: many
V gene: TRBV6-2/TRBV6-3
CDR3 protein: CASSYSLVSQRGDADTQYF
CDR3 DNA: TGTGCCAGCAGTTACTCCCTCGTGAGTCAACGGGGTGACGCAGATACGCAGTATTTT

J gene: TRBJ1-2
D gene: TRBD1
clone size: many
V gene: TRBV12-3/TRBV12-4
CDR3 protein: CASSLGQFYGYTF
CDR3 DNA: TGTGCCAGCAGCCTGGGACAGTTCTATGGCTACACCTTC

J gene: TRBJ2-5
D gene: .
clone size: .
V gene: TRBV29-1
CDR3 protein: CSVLQDRETQYF
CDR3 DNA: TGCAGCGTTCTACAGGATCGGGAGACCCAGTACTTC

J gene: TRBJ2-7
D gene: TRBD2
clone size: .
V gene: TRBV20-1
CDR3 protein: CSAGAGTNSYEQYF
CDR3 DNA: TGCAGTGCTGGCGCCGGGACTAACTCCTACGAGCAGTACTTC

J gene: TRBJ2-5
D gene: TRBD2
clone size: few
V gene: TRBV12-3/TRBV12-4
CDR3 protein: CASSPTSGRQETQYF
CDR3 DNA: TGTGCCAGCAGCCCTACTAGCGGGAGACAAGAGACCCAGTACTTC

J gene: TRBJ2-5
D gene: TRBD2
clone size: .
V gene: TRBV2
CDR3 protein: CASNGLAGTETQYF
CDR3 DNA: TGTGCCAGCAACGGACTAGCGGGAACGGAGACCCAGTACTTC

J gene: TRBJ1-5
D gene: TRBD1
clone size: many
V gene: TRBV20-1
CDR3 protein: CSAATGAGNQPQHF
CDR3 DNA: TGCAGTGCCGCGACAGGGGCAGGCAATCAGCCCCAGCATTTT

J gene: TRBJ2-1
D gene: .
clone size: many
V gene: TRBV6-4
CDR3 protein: CASSEQRGAGEQFF
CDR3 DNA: TGTGCCAGCAGTGAGCAAAGGGGGGCGGGTGAGCAGTTCTTC

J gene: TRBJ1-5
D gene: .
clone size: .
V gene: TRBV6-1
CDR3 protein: CASSPLGEGYRGNQPQHF
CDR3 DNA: TGTGCCAGCAGTCCCCTGGGGGAAGGTTATAGGGGCAATCAGCCCCAGCATTTT

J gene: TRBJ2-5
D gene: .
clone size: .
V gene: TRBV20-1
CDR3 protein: CSAISSKTQYF
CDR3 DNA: TGCAGTGCTATATCGTCAAAGACCCAGTACTTC

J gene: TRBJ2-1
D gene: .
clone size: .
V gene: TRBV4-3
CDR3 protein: CASSQGPLRVGGEQFF
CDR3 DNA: TGCGCCAGCAGCCAAGGACCGCTCCGGGTAGGGGGTGAGCAGTTCTTC

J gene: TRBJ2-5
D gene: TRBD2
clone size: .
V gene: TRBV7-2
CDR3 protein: CASSRTSGRIQETQYF
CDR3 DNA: TGTGCCAGCAGCCGTACTAGCGGGAGGATACAAGAGACCCAGTACTTC

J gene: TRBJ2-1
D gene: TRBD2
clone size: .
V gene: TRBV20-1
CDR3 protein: CSARDQGSGGSYNEQFF
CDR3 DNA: TGCAGTGCTAGAGATCAGGGTAGCGGGGGCTCCTACAATGAGCAGTTCTTC

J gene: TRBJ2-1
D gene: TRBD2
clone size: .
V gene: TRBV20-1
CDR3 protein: CSARIDGAGGYNEQFF
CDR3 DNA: TGCAGTGCTAGAATTGACGGTGCGGGAGGGTACAATGAGCAGTTCTTC

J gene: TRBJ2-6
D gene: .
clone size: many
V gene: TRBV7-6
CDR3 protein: CASSPTSGTGANVLTF
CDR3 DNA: TGTGCCAGCAGCCCCACTTCAGGGACTGGGGCCAACGTCCTGACTTTC

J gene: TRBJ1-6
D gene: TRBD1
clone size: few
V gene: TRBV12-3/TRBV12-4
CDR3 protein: CASSLGDRDVSPLHF
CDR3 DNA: TGTGCCAGCAGCTTGGGGGACAGGGATGTTTCACCCCTCCACTTT

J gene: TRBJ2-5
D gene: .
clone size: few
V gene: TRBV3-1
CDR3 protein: CASSHVPALGRRVQETQYF
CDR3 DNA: TGTGCCAGCAGCCACGTCCCGGCGCTGGGACGGCGCGTCCAAGAGACCCAGTACTTC

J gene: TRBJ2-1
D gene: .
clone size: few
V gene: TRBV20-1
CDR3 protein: CSARERLALYYNEQFF
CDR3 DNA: TGCAGTGCTAGAGAAAGGCTAGCGCTCTACTACAATGAGCAGTTCTTC

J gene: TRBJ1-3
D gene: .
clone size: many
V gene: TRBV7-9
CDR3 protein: CASSPGGGSSGNTIYF
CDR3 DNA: TGTGCCAGCAGTCCGGGTGGGGGAAGCTCTGGAAACACCATATATTTT

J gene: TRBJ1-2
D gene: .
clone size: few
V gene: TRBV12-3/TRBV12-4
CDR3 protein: CASSLRRGQGGYTF
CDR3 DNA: TGTGCCAGCAGTTTAAGGCGCGGTCAGGGAGGCTACACCTTC

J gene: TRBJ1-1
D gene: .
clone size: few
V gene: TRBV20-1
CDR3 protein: CSALGHKNTEAFF
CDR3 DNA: TGCAGTGCTTTGGGACACAAGAACACTGAAGCTTTCTTT

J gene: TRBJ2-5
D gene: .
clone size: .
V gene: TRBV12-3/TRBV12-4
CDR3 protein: CASSGPREVETQYF
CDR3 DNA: TGTGCCAGCAGTGGGCCTAGGGAGGTGGAGACCCAGTACTTC

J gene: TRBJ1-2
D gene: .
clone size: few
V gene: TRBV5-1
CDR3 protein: CASSLRDSNYGYTF
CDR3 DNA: TGCGCCAGCAGCTTGAGGGATTCTAACTATGGCTACACCTTC

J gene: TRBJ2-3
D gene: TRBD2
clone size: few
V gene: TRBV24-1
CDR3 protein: CATSDSGTTTDTQYF
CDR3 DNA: TGTGCCACCAGTGATTCCGGGACTACCACAGATACGCAGTATTTT